The 16 T cell receptor beta chains reported below all come from one sample, sequenced in a study of cytomegalovirus exposure and HLA in healthy donors. Some clones are missing from TCRdb's copy, which holds only in-frame ones; the method was immunoSEQ multiplex PCR. The data contain about 120,000 clones, over 75% of them singletons. The material sequenced was PBMCs. These receptor sequences come from a woman in her thirties in good health and CMV-seropositive.

The chain links TRBV4-2 to TRBJ2-2; 10 bases agree with TRBD1. Trimming at V came to 3 bases and at J to 6 bases, leaving 4 bases not matched to a gene. The CDR3 extends over 15 amino acids. Germline V gives CDR1 LGHNA, CDR2 YNFKEQ. The CDR3 loop is CASSHGTGEAGELFF. CDR3 in DNA: TGTGCCAGCAGCCACGGGACAGGGGAGGCCGGGGAGCTGTTTTTT.

V usage is TRBV6-1 and J usage is TRBJ2-2, with TRBD1 matching over 7 bases. Germline values: CDR1 MNHNS, CDR2 SASEGT. Germline trimming cut 6 bases from V and 3 bases from J; bases unmatched to any gene: 10. The CDR3 totals 16 residues. The DNA of the CDR3 is TGTGCCAGCAGAGAAAACAGGGGCGCCTACACCGGGGAGCTGTTTTTT. Translating gives CASRENRGAYTGELFF.

V usage is TRBV9 and J usage is TRBJ1-2; 7 bases fit TRBD1. CDR1 is SGDLS, CDR2 YYNGEE, per germline. V lost 4 bases, J lost 4 bases, and 7 bases stayed unmatched. The CDR3 totals 14 residues. CDR3 in amino acids: CASSTPAGGYGYTF. The CDR3 nucleotides read TGTGCCAGCAGCACGCCGGCAGGGGGCTATGGCTACACCTTC.

The chain carries TRBV29-1 and TRBJ1-3; TRBD1 might be the D (6 bases). CDR3 length: 13 amino acids. V gave up 5 bases and J gave up 2 bases, with 10 bases separating them. Germline V gene lookup returns CDR1 SQVTM and CDR2 ANQGSEA. The chain's CDR3 is CSVTGNPGNTIYF. CDR3 sequence (DNA): TGCAGCGTTACAGGGAACCCTGGAAACACCATATATTTT.

The count of this clone is one. The chain couples TRBV5-4 to TRBJ1-4, with D possibly TRBD1 on 5 matching bases. Trimming cost V 0 bases and J 5 bases, with 8 bases left between them. This CDR3 has 14 amino acids. CDR1 is SGHNT and CDR2 is YYREEE in the germline V gene (reference sequence). The CDR3: CASSLAGGNEKLFF. In DNA form, the CDR3 reads TGTGCCAGCAGCTTGGCGGGGGGAAATGAAAAACTGTTTTTT. Complete variable domain (other parts from reference TRBV5-4 and TRBJ1-4): ETGVTQSPTHLIKTRGQQVTLRCSSQSGHNTVSWYQQALGQGPQFIFQYYREEENGRGNFPPRFSGLQFPNYSSELNVNALELDDSALYLCASSLAGGNEKLFFGSGTQLSVL.

The rearrangement uses TRBV13 and TRBJ1-2; 7 bases agree with TRBD1. The germline V gene has CDR1 PRHDT and CDR2 FYEKMQ (reference sequence). CDR3 length: 13 residues. With V trimmed by 5 bases and J by 8 bases, 8 bases remained unmatched. The CDR3 is CASSRGQGDGYTF. The CDR3 DNA sequence: TGTGCCAGCAGCCGCGGGCAGGGGGACGGCTACACCTTC.

The genes are TRBV7-9 and TRBJ2-2; no reliable D call. This CDR3 has 13 amino acids. Trimming took off 1 base at V and 6 bases at J, with 6 bases between the two ends. Germline CDR1 is SEHNR and CDR2 is FQNEAQ (reference sequence). As DNA, the CDR3 is TGTGCCAGCAGCTTAGGTCTGTCCGGGGAGCTGTTTTTT. Protein: CASSLGLSGELFF.

In DNA, the CDR3 is TGCAGCGTTCGAGCGGCCTTCGAGCAGTACTTC. Encoded protein: CSVRAAFEQYF. The V call is TRBV29-1, the J call TRBJ2-7; tentatively, D is TRBD2 (5 bases). The V and J ends lost 5 bases and 6 bases respectively, with 11 bases between them. The CDR3 contains 11 residues. Germline V gene lookup returns CDR1 SQVTM and CDR2 ANQGSEA.

This clone occurred once. The rearrangement uses TRBV5-4 and TRBJ1-6, with 11 positions matching TRBD1. CDR1 SGHNT and CDR2 YYREEE come from the germline V gene (reference sequence). The CDR3 has 19 residues. Trimming cost V 1 base and J 8 bases; bases outside gene matches: 14. CDR3 nucleotide sequence: TGTGCCAGCAGCTTGTTAACTAGGACAGGGGGCGACTCCTATTCACCCCTCCACTTT. It encodes CASSLLTRTGGDSYSPLHF.

V and J are TRBV29-1 and TRBJ2-7; 9 bases map to TRBD1. Trimming took 5 bases from V and 3 from J; bases not matched to a gene: 2. Germline CDR1 reads SQVTM; CDR2 reads ANQGSEA. The CDR3 is 12 residues long. DNA of the CDR3: TGCAGCGTTCAGACAGGGGGCTACGAGCAGTACTTC. Amino acid sequence: CSVQTGGYEQYF.

The V gene is TRBV15, the J gene TRBJ2-2, with D tentatively TRBD2 (6 bases). Germline V CDR1 and CDR2: LNHNV, YYDKDF (reference sequence). The CDR3 runs to 17 residues. V was trimmed by 9 bases and J by 1 base, leaving 21 bases between them. The CDR3 sequence is CATGWGGRRWNTGELFF. DNA for the CDR3: TGTGCCACTGGGTGGGGAGGACGACGGTGGAACACCGGGGAGCTGTTTTTT.

This clone was detected only once. The chain uses TRBV5-6 and TRBJ2-1, with TRBD2 matching over 10 bases. The CDR3 has 17 amino acids. Germline trimming cut 3 bases from V and 4 bases from J; bases unmatched to any gene: 10. Germline-derived CDR1 and CDR2 are SGHDT and YYEEEE. The CDR3 sequence: CASSSTWASGSYNEQFF. CDR3 in DNA: TGTGCCAGCAGCTCAACGTGGGCTAGCGGGAGTTACAATGAGCAGTTCTTC. The full variable domain, in which reference TRBV5-6 and TRBJ2-1 provide the parts outside the CDR3, is DAGVTQSPTHLIKTRGQQVTLRCSPKSGHDTVSWYQQALGQGPQFIFQYYEEEERQRGNFPDRFSGHQFPNYSSELNVNALLLGDSALYLCASSSTWASGSYNEQFFGPGTRLTVL.

J is TRBJ2-7 and V is TRBV6-1; weak D call: TRBD2 (6 bases). There are 13 residues in the CDR3. Germline V gives CDR1 MNHNS, CDR2 SASEGT. V dropped 7 bases and J dropped 3 bases, with 13 bases sitting between them. The CDR3 nucleotides are TGTGCCAGCACGCGGGAAGGAGGCTACGAGCAGTACTTC. Its translation: CASTREGGYEQYF.

This clone showed up just a few times. This rearrangement joins TRBV7-9 to TRBJ1-1; 7 nucleotides align to TRBD1. In germline, CDR1 is SEHNR, CDR2 FQNEAQ (reference sequence). V dropped 1 base and J dropped 6; count of bases not matched to a gene: 17. The CDR3 contains 18 residues. The CDR3: CASSLGPTGTDRRAEAFF. CDR3 in DNA: TGTGCCAGCAGCTTAGGGCCTACCGGGACAGACCGTCGGGCTGAAGCTTTCTTT.

This rearrangement joins TRBV6-5 to TRBJ1-2; D call uncertain. The length of the CDR3 is 15 residues. Per the germline V gene, CDR1 is MNHEY and CDR2 is SVGAGI. Deletions cut 6 bases from V and 4 bases from J, with 18 bases between. The CDR3 loop is CASSRGPSGGYGYTF. CDR3 DNA sequence: TGTGCCAGCAGCCGTGGACCTTCAGGAGGCTATGGCTACACCTTC.

The chain uses TRBV5-6 and TRBJ1-1; D is possibly TRBD1 (5 bases). Trimming pared 3 bases from V and 2 bases from J, leaving 14 bases between. Germline values: CDR1 SGHDT, CDR2 YYEEEE. The CDR3 has 15 amino acids. This chain's CDR3 is CASSSGGAGNTEAFF. The CDR3 bases are TGTGCCAGCAGCTCGGGCGGGGCGGGAAACACTGAAGCTTTCTTT.